The 29 T cell receptor beta chains below come from one sample, sequenced in a study of shared T cell receptors in the human thymus. Clones were sequenced by immunoSEQ multiplex PCR, and TCRdb holds only the in-frame ones, with some missing. The data show 450,000 to 650,000 clones, about 84% seen once. These data also featured in a second study, about human thymus T cells.

Specimen: thymocytes. The receptors shown here come from a boy younger than two with a congenital heart defect.

This chain connects TRBV4-1 to TRBJ2-7, with 7 bases lining up with TRBD2. Germline V gene lookup returns CDR1 MGHRA and CDR2 YSYEKL. The CDR3 is made up of 16 amino acids. Unmatched junction bases numbered 10, after V lost 0 bases and J lost 5 bases. The CDR3 here is CASSQDRAGGLDEQYF. CDR3 coding DNA: TGCGCCAGCAGCCAAGATCGGGCCGGGGGGTTGGACGAGCAGTACTTC.

The chain joins TRBV5-6 to TRBJ2-1; 7 nucleotides line up with TRBD1. In germline, CDR1 is SGHDT, CDR2 YYEEEE. This CDR3 spans 15 amino acids. V gave up 4 bases and J gave up 4 bases; unmatched junction bases: 8. CDR3 sequence (DNA): TGTGCCAGCAGCCTCACCGGGACAGCTTACAATGAGCAGTTCTTC. Protein sequence: CASSLTGTAYNEQFF.

The rearrangement joins TRBV13 to TRBJ1-2; 9 bases line up with TRBD1. The length of the CDR3 is 15 residues. V gave up 6 bases and J gave up 4 bases; unmatched junction bases: 9. Germline values: CDR1 PRHDT, CDR2 FYEKMQ (reference sequence). As DNA, the CDR3 is TGTGCCAGCAGTTCGACAGGGGGGACTATCTATGGCTACACCTTC. This gives the protein CASSSTGGTIYGYTF.

This clone was found a few times. The J gene is TRBJ2-1, the V gene TRBV27; TRBD2 agrees at 10 bases. Trimming removed 2 bases from V and 3 bases from J; junction bases left unmatched: 10. This CDR3 region has 18 residues. Germline V gene sequence: CDR1 MNHEY, CDR2 SMNVEV (reference sequence). The CDR3 reads CASSLVASGSGVYNEQFF. CDR3 coding DNA: TGTGCCAGCAGTTTAGTGGCTAGCGGGAGTGGGGTCTACAATGAGCAGTTCTTC.

V is TRBV9 and J is TRBJ1-2; D is possibly TRBD1 (6 bases). This CDR3 has 13 residues. Germline CDR1 is SGDLS and CDR2 is YYNGEE. Trimming took off 4 bases at V and 8 bases at J, with 15 bases between the two ends. The CDR3 region has the DNA TGTGCCAGCAGCCGACGACAGGACGAGGGCTACACCTTC. It translates to CASSRRQDEGYTF. Using reference TRBV9 and TRBJ1-2 for the parts outside the CDR3, the full variable domain is DSGVTQTPKHLITATGQRVTLRCSPRSGDLSVYWYQQSLDQGLQFLIQYYNGEERAKGNILERFSAQQFPDLHSELNLSSLELGDSALYFCASSRRQDEGYTFGSGTRLTVV.

The CDR3 DNA is TGCGCCAGCAGCTTGGACAGGGGAGAGCAGTACTTC. Translation: CASSLDRGEQYF. This chain links TRBV4-3 with TRBJ2-7, with 9 bases lining up with TRBD1. In germline, CDR1 is LGHNA, CDR2 YSLEER. V lost 5 bases, J lost 7 bases, and 3 bases stayed unmatched. The CDR3 loop spans 12 amino acids.

The V and J genes are TRBV4-1 and TRBJ2-2; TRBD2 is a possible D gene (6 bases). The ends were cut back, 4 bases at V and 4 bases at J, with 22 bases in the middle. The CDR3 is 18 residues long. The germline V gene encodes CDR1 MGHRA and CDR2 YSYEKL. The CDR3 here is CASSLQDYPNRTTGELFF. The DNA for the CDR3 is TGCGCCAGCAGCCTACAGGACTACCCAAATCGCACCACCGGGGAGCTGTTTTTT.

The V call is TRBV18, the J call TRBJ2-5, with 13 bases aligning to TRBD2. Germline values: CDR1 KGHSH, CDR2 LQKENI. Trimming at V came to 3 bases and at J to 2 bases, leaving 6 bases not matched to a gene. The CDR3 has 17 residues. CDR3 in amino acids: CASSPGLAGDPQETQYF. The CDR3 coding sequence is TGTGCCAGCTCACCCGGACTAGCGGGAGACCCGCAAGAGACCCAGTACTTC.

This clone was seen more than once but under ten times. The genes are TRBV28 and TRBJ1-1; the D is unclear. The CDR3 is made up of 13 amino acids. Germline V CDR1 and CDR2: MDHEN, SYDVKM. V lost 2 bases, J lost 1 base, and 5 bases lay in between. CDR3 sequence: CASSLRGNTEAFF. As DNA, the CDR3 is TGTGCCAGCAGTTTAAGAGGGAACACTGAAGCTTTCTTT.

This chain uses TRBV30 with TRBJ2-1, with 11 positions matching TRBD2. J lost 5 bases, V lost 5 bases, and 5 bases had no gene match. Per germline, CDR1 GTSNPN and CDR2 SVGIG (reference sequence). The CDR3 length is 14 residues. CDR3 sequence: CAWDGTSGHNEQFF. The CDR3 DNA is TGTGCCTGGGACGGGACTAGCGGACACAATGAGCAGTTCTTC.

The chain couples TRBV4-3 to TRBJ2-7, with 9 nucleotides matching TRBD1. Germline lookup yields CDR1 LGHNA and CDR2 YSLEER. V shed 0 bases and J 1 base; nucleotides not matched to a gene: 7. This CDR3 contains 17 residues. CDR3 DNA sequence: TGCGCCAGCAGCCAAGAGTCTTGGGACAGGGATTCCTACGAGCAGTACTTC. Its translation is CASSQESWDRDSYEQYF.

A remark on this clone: At one of its ends the junction is not consistent with the germline gene, which may arise from a read error. The CDR3 here is CASSSGQGRGIAF. The CDR3 region has the DNA TGCGCCAGCAGCTCGGGACAGGGGCGCGGTATCGCCTTC. The chain recombines TRBV5-1 with TRBJ1-2, with TRBD1 identical over 10 bases. The CDR3 is 13 residues long. The germline V gene has CDR1 SGHRS and CDR2 YFSETQ. The variable domain in full, completed from reference TRBV5-1 and TRBJ1-2, reads KAGVTQTPRYLIKTRGQQVTLSCSPISGHRSVSWYQQTPGQGLQFLFEYFSETQRNKGNFPGRFSGRQFSNSRSEMNVSTLELGDSALYLCASSSGQGRGIAFGSGTRLTVV.

The chain joins TRBV14 to TRBJ2-5; 8 positions match TRBD1. The CDR3 contains 16 residues. CDR1 SGHDN and CDR2 FVKESK come from the germline V gene. V trimming: 4 bases; J trimming: 9 bases; junction bases outside the gene matches: 16. The CDR3 reads CASSRATGTGVAAQYF. CDR3 DNA sequence: TGTGCCAGCAGCCGAGCTACCGGGACAGGCGTCGCGGCCCAGTACTTC.

The CDR3 DNA sequence: TGTGCCAGCAGCTGGACAAGGGTAAGCTTCTTT. This translates into CASSWTRVSFF. The chain has TRBV5-6 and TRBJ1-1, with D possibly TRBD1 on 5 matching bases. V gave up 3 bases and J gave up 14 bases, with 14 bases separating them. CDR1 is SGHDT, CDR2 YYEEEE, per germline. The CDR3 totals 11 residues.

The genes are TRBV5-1 and TRBJ2-1; 13 positions agree with TRBD2. Germline assignment: CDR1 SGHRS and CDR2 YFSETQ. With 4 bases clipped from V and 5 bases from J, the junction kept 6 bases outside the gene matches. The CDR3 totals 16 residues. The DNA for the CDR3 is TGCGCCAGCAGCATCGGGACTAGCGGGATAAACAATGAGCAGTTCTTC. This codes for CASSIGTSGINNEQFF.

The chain is built from TRBV6-1 and TRBJ2-5; 7 bases align to TRBD1. The CDR3 consists of 14 residues. With 7 bases clipped from V and 4 bases from J, the junction kept 9 bases outside the gene matches. Germline V gives CDR1 MNHNS, CDR2 SASEGT. The CDR3 protein is CASTQDRLRETQYF. In DNA form, the CDR3 reads TGTGCCAGCACCCAGGACAGGTTGAGAGAGACCCAGTACTTC.

This clone occurred a few times. The chain has TRBV16 and TRBJ1-2, with 8 bases matching TRBD1. The germline CDR1 and CDR2 sequences are KGHSY and FQNENV. The CDR3 spans 16 residues. With V trimmed by 4 bases and J by 4 bases, 11 bases remained unmatched. CDR3 region: CASSPSGQEVSYGYTF. The CDR3 DNA follows: TGTGCCAGCAGCCCGTCGGGACAGGAGGTTTCCTATGGCTACACCTTC.

The chain carries TRBV7-9 and TRBJ2-7; 15 nucleotides line up with TRBD2. This CDR3 has 17 amino acids. The junction had 11 bases not matched to a gene; V was cut back by 5 bases and J by 6 bases. The germline CDR1 and CDR2 sequences are SEHNR and FQNEAQ (reference sequence). CDR3 protein: CASSPGLAGGPGGEQYF. The CDR3 DNA reads as TGTGCCAGCAGCCCAGGACTAGCGGGAGGGCCGGGGGGCGAGCAGTACTTC.

In this sample, this clone turned up a few times. The rearrangement uses TRBV14 and TRBJ2-3; TRBD1 matches at 12 bases. Trimming cost V 1 base and J 5 bases; bases outside gene matches: 7. The CDR3 runs to 17 residues. Germline loops: CDR1 SGHDN, CDR2 FVKESK. The CDR3 is CASSQGDRGHDRDTQYF. CDR3 nucleotide sequence: TGTGCCAGCAGCCAAGGGGACAGGGGGCATGACCGAGATACGCAGTATTTT.

The table lists this clone with a few counts. The chain links TRBV15 to TRBJ2-7; TRBD2 matches at 9 bases. Trimming at V came to 0 bases and at J to 2 bases, leaving 5 bases not matched to a gene. The V gene's germline CDR1 is LNHNV and CDR2 YYDKDF (reference sequence). The CDR3 extends over 16 amino acids. CDR3 sequence reads: CATSRDRRGRAYEQYF. The CDR3 bases are TGTGCCACCAGCAGAGATAGGCGCGGGAGGGCCTACGAGCAGTACTTC.

This clone was seen once. The chain uses TRBV19 and TRBJ2-7; TRBD1 agrees at 8 bases. J gave up 1 base and V 6 bases, and 5 bases lay outside the gene matches. The CDR3 extends over 14 amino acids. The germline gives CDR1 LNHDA, CDR2 SQIVND (reference sequence). The CDR3 coding sequence is TGTGCCAGTAGGCTAGACAGGGGATCCTACGAGCAGTACTTC. Protein sequence: CASRLDRGSYEQYF.

The chain employs TRBV5-6 and TRBJ1-1; D remains unclear. V lost 1 base to trimming and J lost 5 bases, with 12 bases between them. CDR1 SGHDT and CDR2 YYEEEE come from the germline V gene. This CDR3 has 14 residues. The CDR3 spells CASSLWGGRTEAFF. CDR3 coding DNA: TGTGCCAGCAGCTTGTGGGGAGGCAGGACTGAAGCTTTCTTT.

The chain couples TRBV5-5 to TRBJ2-7, with 7 positions matching TRBD2. J gave up 1 base and V 1 base, and 2 bases lay outside the gene matches. The germline V gene has CDR1 SGHKS and CDR2 YYEKEE (reference sequence). This CDR3 has 14 residues. This CDR3 reads CASSLYGRSYEQYF. CDR3 nucleotide sequence: TGTGCCAGCAGCTTGTACGGGAGGTCCTACGAGCAGTACTTC.

V usage is TRBV29-1 and J usage is TRBJ2-7; D remains unclear. V lost 1 base and J lost 4, with 11 bases in between. CDR3 length equals 13 residues. Germline assignment: CDR1 SQVTM and CDR2 ANQGSEA. CDR3 amino acids: CSVEGGPVYEQYF. The CDR3 nucleotides read TGCAGCGTTGAAGGTGGGCCGGTTTACGAGCAGTACTTC.

This clone was detected once. CDR3 loop: CASSPDRDRGGNTGELFF. For the CDR3, the DNA is TGTGCCAGCAGCCCCGACCGGGACAGGGGGGGGAACACCGGGGAGCTGTTTTTT. The rearrangement joins TRBV5-4 to TRBJ2-2; TRBD1 matches at 11 bases. The J segment lost 1 base and the V segment lost 4 bases, leaving 9 bases of the junction unmatched. Germline V lookup: CDR1 SGHNT, CDR2 YYREEE (reference sequence). The CDR3 has 18 amino acids. Using reference TRBV5-4 and TRBJ2-2 for the parts outside the CDR3, the full variable domain is ETGVTQSPTHLIKTRGQQVTLRCSSQSGHNTVSWYQQALGQGPQFIFQYYREEENGRGNFPPRFSGLQFPNYSSELNVNALELDDSALYLCASSPDRDRGGNTGELFFGEGSRLTVL.

The genes are TRBV15 and TRBJ2-7; possible D gene TRBD2, 7 bases. With 5 bases removed from V and 2 bases from J, the gap between germline ends came to 31 bases. The CDR3 is 20 amino acids. Germline loops: CDR1 LNHNV, CDR2 YYDKDF (reference sequence). In nucleotides, the CDR3 is TGTGCCACCAGCGGGGTGGGTACAGGGTCCGGGACTACTAAAACCTACGAGCAGTACTTC. Translating it yields CATSGVGTGSGTTKTYEQYF.

This clone was observed a few times. This chain links TRBV27 with TRBJ2-7, with 8 bases fitting TRBD1. The CDR3 has 15 residues. The junction had 9 bases not matched to a gene; V was cut back by 7 bases and J by 1 base. Per the germline V gene, CDR1 is MNHEY and CDR2 is SMNVEV (reference sequence). The CDR3 DNA sequence: TGTGCCAGCAAACCTCTCGGACAGGGTTCCTACGAGCAGTACTTC. Protein product: CASKPLGQGSYEQYF.

The table lists this clone with a count of one. V and J are TRBV7-9 and TRBJ2-5; TRBD2 agrees at 12 bases. Germline V gene data show CDR1 as SEHNR and CDR2 as FQNEAQ (reference sequence). The CDR3 runs 16 residues. The V segment lost 5 bases and the J segment 4 bases; nucleotides outside the gene matches: 8. CDR3 sequence reads: CASSGRLAGEPETQYF. The CDR3 bases are TGTGCCAGCAGCGGACGACTAGCGGGAGAGCCAGAGACCCAGTACTTC.

The chain has TRBV11-2 and TRBJ2-3; D not resolved. Trimming removed 1 base at V and 6 bases at J, with 8 bases between. Germline V CDR1 and CDR2: SGHAT, FQNNGV. The length of the CDR3 is 13 residues. CDR3 DNA: TGTGCCAGCAGCTTAGGCCTCGAGGATACGCAGTATTTT. Translation gives CASSLGLEDTQYF.